These 14 T cell receptor beta chains came from one sample sequenced in a study of blood T cell repertoires in COVID-19. Assay: immunoSEQ multiplex PCR; the TCRdb copy retains only in-frame clones and omits some. The sample comprises fewer than 20,000 clones, roughly 91% of which are singletons, and about 16% rests with the top ten. Input material: peripheral blood. Receptors were obtained from a human donor in a cohort sampled during active COVID-19.

V gene TRBV9 combines with J gene TRBJ2-3, with TRBD1 as a possible D gene (6 bases). Germline CDR1 is SGDLS and CDR2 is YYNGEE. Trimming cost V 4 bases and J 4 bases, with 13 bases left between them. CDR3 length: 14 residues. CDR3 region: CASSPREGADTQYF. CDR3 in DNA: TGTGCCAGCAGCCCTCGAGAGGGGGCAGATACGCAGTATTTT.

V is TRBV6-5 and J is TRBJ1-6; D gene uncertain. This CDR3 spans 15 amino acids. Germline CDR1 MNHEY, CDR2 SVGAGI. Trimming shortened V by 8 bases and J by 6 bases, and 17 bases separated the two germline ends. The CDR3 here is CASYLSSGGNSPLHF. The CDR3 coding sequence is TGTGCCAGCTATCTATCGTCAGGTGGTAATTCACCCCTCCACTTT.

This chain uses TRBV5-1 with TRBJ2-1, with D possibly TRBD2 on 6 matching bases. Per the germline V gene, CDR1 is SGHRS and CDR2 is YFSETQ. The CDR3 consists of 13 residues. Between the trimmed V and J ends, which lost 0 bases and 13 bases, there was a span of 14 bases. DNA of the CDR3: TGCGCCAGCAGCTTGGCCGTCCGCGGGGATCAGTTCTTC. This encodes CASSLAVRGDQFF.

The rearrangement links TRBV7-9 to TRBJ2-1; 11 bases map to TRBD2. The CDR3 consists of 18 residues. Germline CDR1 is SEHNR and CDR2 is FQNEAQ (reference sequence). Losses at the gene ends were 5 bases for V and 0 bases for J; bases not matched to a gene: 9. CDR3 protein: CASSPNSGRGSSYNEQFF. The CDR3 nucleotides are TGTGCCAGCAGCCCCAATAGCGGGAGGGGGAGCTCCTACAATGAGCAGTTCTTC.

The CDR3: CASSKTGQGASEQFF. CDR3 in DNA: TGTGCCAGCAGCAAGACGGGACAGGGGGCGAGTGAGCAGTTCTTC. The gene calls are TRBV7-6 and TRBJ2-1, with 12 nucleotides matching TRBD1. Germline trimming cut 5 bases from V and 9 bases from J; bases unmatched to any gene: 8. The CDR3 totals 15 residues. Looked up from germline, CDR1 is SGHVS and CDR2 is FNYEAQ.

J is TRBJ1-1 and V is TRBV9; 10 nucleotides align to TRBD1. This CDR3 has 17 amino acids. The V and J ends lost 5 bases and 5 bases, in that order; junction bases with no gene match: 15. Germline V lookup: CDR1 SGDLS, CDR2 YYNGEE. The CDR3 nucleotides are TGTGCCAGCAGACCACAGCCGGGACAGGGGATTCAAACTGAAGCTTTCTTT. Translation gives CASRPQPGQGIQTEAFF.

The V and J genes are TRBV6-5 and TRBJ2-7; D perhaps matches TRBD1 (5 bases). Trimming removed 0 bases at V and 5 bases at J, with 14 bases between. The germline gives CDR1 MNHEY, CDR2 SVGAGI. The CDR3 extends over 15 amino acids. CDR3 region: CASSYSRQGSNEQYF. DNA for the CDR3: TGTGCCAGCAGTTACTCCCGGCAGGGATCCAACGAGCAGTACTTC.

This chain joins TRBV5-1 and TRBJ2-2; 7 bases align to TRBD2. Germline assignment: CDR1 SGHRS and CDR2 YFSETQ. With 4 bases clipped from V and 6 bases from J, the junction kept 9 bases outside the gene matches. The CDR3 consists of 15 residues. Here the CDR3 reads CASSASTSDPGELFF. In DNA form, the CDR3 reads TGCGCCAGCAGCGCCAGTACTAGCGACCCCGGGGAGCTGTTTTTT.

This sequence joins TRBV19 and TRBJ2-5, with 9 positions matching TRBD1. Unmatched junction bases numbered 16, after V lost 7 bases and J lost 7 bases. CDR1 is LNHDA and CDR2 is SQIVND in the germline V gene (reference sequence). The length of the CDR3 is 16 residues. The CDR3: CASIVSGQGNGGTQYF. The CDR3 nucleotides read TGTGCCAGTATAGTATCGGGACAGGGCAATGGCGGGACCCAGTACTTC.

The CDR3 spells CASSYPDRVNTEAFF. CDR3 nucleotide sequence: TGTGCCAGCAGCTACCCGGACAGGGTGAACACTGAAGCTTTCTTT. The chain carries TRBV5-4 and TRBJ1-1; 8 positions agree with TRBD1. This CDR3 region has 15 residues. CDR1 is SGHNT, CDR2 YYREEE, per germline (reference sequence). V shed 3 bases and J 0 bases; nucleotides not matched to a gene: 4.

The chain combines TRBV19 with TRBJ2-3, with 8 bases fitting TRBD2. V shed 5 bases and J 0 bases; nucleotides not matched to a gene: 4. This CDR3 region has 15 residues. Germline V CDR1 and CDR2: LNHDA, SQIVND (reference sequence). The CDR3 loop is CASSPAGASTDTQYF. CDR3 bases: TGTGCCAGTAGTCCAGCGGGGGCTAGCACAGATACGCAGTATTTT. Full variable domain (outside the CDR3, taken from reference TRBV19 and TRBJ2-3): DGGITQSPKYLFRKEGQNVTLSCEQNLNHDAMYWYRQDPGQGLRLIYYSQIVNDFQKGDIAEGYSVSREKKESFPLTVTSAQKNPTAFYLCASSPAGASTDTQYFGPGTRLTVL.

The J gene is TRBJ1-6, the V gene TRBV7-8, with D possibly being TRBD1 (5 bases). V was clipped by 2 bases and J by 8 bases, with 7 bases between them. CDR1 is SGHVS and CDR2 is FQNEAQ in the germline V gene. The CDR3 spans 13 residues. The CDR3 here is CASSLRGDSPLHF. The CDR3 DNA reads TGTGCCAGCAGCTTACGGGGGGATTCACCCCTCCACTTT.

The J gene is TRBJ1-5, the V gene TRBV6-2 or TRBV6-3, with D possibly matching TRBD1 (5 bases). Germline V lookup: CDR1 MNHEY, CDR2 SVGEGT. With 0 bases removed from V and 11 bases from J, the gap between germline ends came to 20 bases. The CDR3 totals 16 residues. The chain's CDR3 is CASSYSRGQGSAAQHF. Here the CDR3 DNA reads TGTGCCAGCAGTTACTCGAGAGGCCAGGGAAGTGCGGCCCAGCATTTT.

The rearrangement joins TRBV9 to TRBJ1-2; 8 positions agree with TRBD1. Looked up from germline, CDR1 is SGDLS and CDR2 is YYNGEE. The ends lost 3 bases at V and 8 bases at J; junction bases unmatched: 15. There are 16 residues in the CDR3. Written as DNA, the CDR3 is TGTGCCAGCAGCGAAAGGAAACGGGGACAGGTCTGGGGCTACACCTTC. It is translated as CASSERKRGQVWGYTF.